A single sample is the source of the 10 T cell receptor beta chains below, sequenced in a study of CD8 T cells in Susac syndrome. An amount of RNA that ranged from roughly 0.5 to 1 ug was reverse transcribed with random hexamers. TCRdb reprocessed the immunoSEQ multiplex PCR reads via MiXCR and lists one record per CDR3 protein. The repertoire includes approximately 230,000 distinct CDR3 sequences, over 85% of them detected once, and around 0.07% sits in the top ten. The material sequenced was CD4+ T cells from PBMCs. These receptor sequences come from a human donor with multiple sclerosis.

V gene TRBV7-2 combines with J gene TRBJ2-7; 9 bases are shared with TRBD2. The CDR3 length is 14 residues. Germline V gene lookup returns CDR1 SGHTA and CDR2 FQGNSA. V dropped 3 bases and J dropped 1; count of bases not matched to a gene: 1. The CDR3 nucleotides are TGTGCCAGCAGCTTGACTAGCGGTTCCTACGAGCAGTACTTC. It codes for CASSLTSGSYEQYF.

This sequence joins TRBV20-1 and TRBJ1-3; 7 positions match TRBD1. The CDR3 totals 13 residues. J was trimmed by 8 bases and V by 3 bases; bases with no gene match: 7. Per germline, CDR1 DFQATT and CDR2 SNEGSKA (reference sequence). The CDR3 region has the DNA TGCAGTGCTAGCCATGACAGGGCGGACACCATATATTTT. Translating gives CSASHDRADTIYF.

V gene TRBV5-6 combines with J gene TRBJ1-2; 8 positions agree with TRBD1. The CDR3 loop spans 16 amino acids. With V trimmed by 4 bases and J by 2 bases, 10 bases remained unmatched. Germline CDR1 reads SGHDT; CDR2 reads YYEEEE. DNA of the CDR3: TGTGCCAGCAGCCAAGCGGGACAGGCGGGGAACTATGGCTACACCTTC. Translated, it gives CASSQAGQAGNYGYTF.

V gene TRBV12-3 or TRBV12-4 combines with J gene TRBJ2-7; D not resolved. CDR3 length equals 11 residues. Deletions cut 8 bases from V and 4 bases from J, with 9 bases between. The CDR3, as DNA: TGTGCCAGCCGCGACCGGTACGAGCAGTACTTC. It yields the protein CASRDRYEQYF.

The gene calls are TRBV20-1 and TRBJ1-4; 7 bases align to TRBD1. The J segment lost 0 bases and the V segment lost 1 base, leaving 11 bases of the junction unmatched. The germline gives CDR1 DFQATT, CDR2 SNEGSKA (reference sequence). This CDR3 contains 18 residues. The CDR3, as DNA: TGCAGTGCTAGAGGCAGGAGACAGGGTTCTCCAACTAATGAAAAACTGTTTTTT. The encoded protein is CSARGRRQGSPTNEKLFF.

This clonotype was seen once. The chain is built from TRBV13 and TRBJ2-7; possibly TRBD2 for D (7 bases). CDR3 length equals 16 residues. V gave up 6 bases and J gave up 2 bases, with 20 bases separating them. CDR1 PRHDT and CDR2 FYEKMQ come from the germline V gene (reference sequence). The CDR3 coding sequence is TGTGCCAGCAGTGGGGGGGATCCGGGGGCGGCCTACGAGCAGTACTTC. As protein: CASSGGDPGAAYEQYF.

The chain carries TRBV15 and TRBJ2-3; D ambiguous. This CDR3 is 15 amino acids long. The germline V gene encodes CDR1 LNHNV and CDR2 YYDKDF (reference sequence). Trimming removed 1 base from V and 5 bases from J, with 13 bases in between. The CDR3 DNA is TGTGCCACCAGCAGAGGAGGAGCAGGCATAGATACGCAGTATTTT. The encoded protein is CATSRGGAGIDTQYF.

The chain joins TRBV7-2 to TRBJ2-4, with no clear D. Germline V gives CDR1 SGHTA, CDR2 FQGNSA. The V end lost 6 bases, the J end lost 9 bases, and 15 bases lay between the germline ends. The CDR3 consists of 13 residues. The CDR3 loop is CASSSRRLGIQYF. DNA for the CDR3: TGTGCCAGCAGTTCGAGGAGACTCGGCATTCAGTACTTC.

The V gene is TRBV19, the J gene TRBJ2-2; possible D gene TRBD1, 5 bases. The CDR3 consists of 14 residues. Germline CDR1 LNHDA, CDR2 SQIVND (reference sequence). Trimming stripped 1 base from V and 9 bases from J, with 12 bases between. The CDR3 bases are TGTGCCAGTAGTATAGGGGGCCTGGCCCGGGAGCTGTTTTTT. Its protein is CASSIGGLARELFF.

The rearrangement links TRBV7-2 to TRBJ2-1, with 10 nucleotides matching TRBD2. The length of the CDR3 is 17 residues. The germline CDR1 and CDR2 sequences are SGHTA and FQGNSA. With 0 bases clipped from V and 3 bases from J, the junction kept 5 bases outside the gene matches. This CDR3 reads CASSLALKRGGYNEQFF. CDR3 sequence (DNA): TGTGCCAGCAGCTTAGCGCTTAAGCGGGGGGGCTACAATGAGCAGTTCTTC.